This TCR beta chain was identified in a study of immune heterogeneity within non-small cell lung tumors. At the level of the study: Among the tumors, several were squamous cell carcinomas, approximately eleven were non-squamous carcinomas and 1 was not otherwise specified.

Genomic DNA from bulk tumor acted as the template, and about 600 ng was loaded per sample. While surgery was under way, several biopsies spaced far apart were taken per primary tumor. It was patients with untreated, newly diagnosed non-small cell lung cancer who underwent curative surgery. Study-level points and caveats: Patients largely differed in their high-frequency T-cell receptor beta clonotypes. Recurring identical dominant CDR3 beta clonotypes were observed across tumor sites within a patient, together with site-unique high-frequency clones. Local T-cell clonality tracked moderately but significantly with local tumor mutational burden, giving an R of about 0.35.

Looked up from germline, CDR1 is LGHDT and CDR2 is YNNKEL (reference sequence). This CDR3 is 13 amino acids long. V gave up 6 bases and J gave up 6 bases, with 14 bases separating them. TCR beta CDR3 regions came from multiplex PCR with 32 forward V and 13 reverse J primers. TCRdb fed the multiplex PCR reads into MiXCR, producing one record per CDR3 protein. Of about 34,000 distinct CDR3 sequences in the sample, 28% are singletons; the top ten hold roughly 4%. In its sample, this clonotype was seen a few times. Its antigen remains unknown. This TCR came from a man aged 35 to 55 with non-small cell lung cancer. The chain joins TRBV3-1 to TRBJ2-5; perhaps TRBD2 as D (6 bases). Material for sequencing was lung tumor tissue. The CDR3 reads CASREWREQTQYF. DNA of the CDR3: TGTGCCAGCAGAGAGTGGCGGGAACAGACCCAGTACTTC.